The T cell receptor beta chain under discussion was sequenced for a study of OX40 agonist ivuxolimab in advanced cancers. Here immunoSEQ multiplex PCR was the method, and the copy in TCRdb shows in-frame clones only, minus some. The sample carries around 20,000 clones, 84% recorded once. This sample comprised CD4+ or CD8+ T cells sorted from blood, obtained in a trial of the OX40 agonist ivuxolimab. The source of this sequence is an adult with an advanced solid tumor such as melanoma, head and neck, liver or kidney cancer.

This CDR3 is CATSRRQGPDEQYF. CDR3 sequence (DNA): TGTGCCACCAGCCGAAGGCAGGGTCCCGACGAGCAGTACTTC. The chain links TRBV15 to TRBJ2-7, with D tentatively TRBD1 (5 bases). Germline V gene sequence: CDR1 LNHNV, CDR2 YYDKDF (reference sequence). The V end lost 5 bases, the J end lost 5 bases, and 16 bases lay between the germline ends. The CDR3 is made up of 14 amino acids.